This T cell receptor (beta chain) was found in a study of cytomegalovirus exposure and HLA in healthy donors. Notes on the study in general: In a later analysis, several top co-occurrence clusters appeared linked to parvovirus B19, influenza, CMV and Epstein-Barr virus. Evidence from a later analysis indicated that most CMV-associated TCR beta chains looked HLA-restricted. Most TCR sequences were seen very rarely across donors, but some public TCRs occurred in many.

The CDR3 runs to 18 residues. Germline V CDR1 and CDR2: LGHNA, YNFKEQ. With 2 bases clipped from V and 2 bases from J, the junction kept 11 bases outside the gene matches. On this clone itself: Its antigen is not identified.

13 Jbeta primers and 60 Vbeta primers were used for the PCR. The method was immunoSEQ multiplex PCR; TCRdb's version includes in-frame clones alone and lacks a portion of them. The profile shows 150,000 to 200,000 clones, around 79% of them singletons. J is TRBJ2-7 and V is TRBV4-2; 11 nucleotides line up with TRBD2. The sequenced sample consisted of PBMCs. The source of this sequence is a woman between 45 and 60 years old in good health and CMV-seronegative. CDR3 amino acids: CASSQKVATSGMPYEQYF. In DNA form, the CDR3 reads TGTGCCAGCAGCCAAAAAGTCGCGACTAGCGGGATGCCCTACGAGCAGTACTTC.